This T cell receptor beta chain is from a study of blood T cell repertoires in COVID-19. In the original processing: Estimated nucleated cell counts came from reference gene primer amplification. Libraries were prepared by immunoSEQ multiplex PCR; TCRdb keeps only in-frame clonotypes and omits some of them. Clone size and V and J calls were adopted from that table, with D and trimming inferred from the DNA. Here the sample spans hundreds of thousands of clones, nearly 90% being singletons. The CDR3 length is 14 residues. The germline CDR1 and CDR2 sequences are SGHTA and FQGNSA. The V end lost 5 bases, the J end lost 3 bases, and 13 bases lay between the germline ends.

The V and J genes are TRBV7-2 and TRBJ1-2; TRBD1 is a possible D gene (6 bases). This receptor was obtained from a woman aged 30 to 39 with acute COVID-19. Material: PBMCs or T cells enriched from blood (not recorded which). The CDR3 region is CASSPDGGHYGYTF. The CDR3 region has the DNA TGTGCCAGCAGCCCCGACGGGGGGCACTATGGCTACACCTTC.